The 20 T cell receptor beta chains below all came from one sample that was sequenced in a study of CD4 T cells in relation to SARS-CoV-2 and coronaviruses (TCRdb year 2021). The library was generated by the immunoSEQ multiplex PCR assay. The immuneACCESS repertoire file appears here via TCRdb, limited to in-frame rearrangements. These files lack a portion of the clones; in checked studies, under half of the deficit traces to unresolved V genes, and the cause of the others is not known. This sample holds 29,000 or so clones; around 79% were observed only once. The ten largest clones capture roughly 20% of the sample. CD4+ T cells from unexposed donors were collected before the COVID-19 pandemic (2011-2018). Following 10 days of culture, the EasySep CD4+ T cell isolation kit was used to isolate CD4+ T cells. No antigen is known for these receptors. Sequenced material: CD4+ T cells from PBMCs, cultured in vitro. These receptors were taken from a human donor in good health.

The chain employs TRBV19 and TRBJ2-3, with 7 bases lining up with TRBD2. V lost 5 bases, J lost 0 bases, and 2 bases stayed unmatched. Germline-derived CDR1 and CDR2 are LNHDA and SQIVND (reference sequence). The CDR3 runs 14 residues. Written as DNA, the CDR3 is TGTGCCAGTAGTTGGGGAGGGAGCACAGATACGCAGTATTTT. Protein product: CASSWGGSTDTQYF. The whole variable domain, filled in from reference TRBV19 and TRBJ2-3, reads DGGITQSPKYLFRKEGQNVTLSCEQNLNHDAMYWYRQDPGQGLRLIYYSQIVNDFQKGDIAEGYSVSREKKESFPLTVTSAQKNPTAFYLCASSWGGSTDTQYFGPGTRLTVL.

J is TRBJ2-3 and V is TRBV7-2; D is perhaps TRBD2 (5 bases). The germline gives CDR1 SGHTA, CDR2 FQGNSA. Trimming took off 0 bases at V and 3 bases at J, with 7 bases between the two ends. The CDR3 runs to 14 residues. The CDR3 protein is CASSLAGVTDTQYF. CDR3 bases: TGTGCCAGCAGCTTAGCGGGAGTAACAGATACGCAGTATTTT. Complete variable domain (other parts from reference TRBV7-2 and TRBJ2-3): GAGVSQSPSNKVTEKGKDVELRCDPISGHTALYWYRQSLGQGLEFLIYFQGNSAPDKSGLPSDRFSAERTGGSVSTLTIQRTQQEDSAVYLCASSLAGVTDTQYFGPGTRLTVL.

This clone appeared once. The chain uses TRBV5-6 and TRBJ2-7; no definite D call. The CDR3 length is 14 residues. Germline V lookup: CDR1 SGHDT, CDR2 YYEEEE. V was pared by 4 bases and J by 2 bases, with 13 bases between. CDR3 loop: CASSVVRSPYEQYF. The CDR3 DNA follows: TGTGCCAGCAGCGTAGTCAGGTCTCCCTACGAGCAGTACTTC.

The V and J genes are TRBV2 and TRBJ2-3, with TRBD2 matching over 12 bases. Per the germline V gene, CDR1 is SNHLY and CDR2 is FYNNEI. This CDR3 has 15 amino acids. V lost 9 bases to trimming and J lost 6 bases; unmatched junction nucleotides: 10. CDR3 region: CARGKTSGGRDTQYF. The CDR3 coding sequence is TGTGCCAGGGGCAAGACTAGCGGGGGACGGGATACGCAGTATTTT.

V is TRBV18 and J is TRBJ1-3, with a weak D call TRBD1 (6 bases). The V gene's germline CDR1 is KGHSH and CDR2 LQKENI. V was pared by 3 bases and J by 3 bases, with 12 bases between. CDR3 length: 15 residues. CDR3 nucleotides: TGTGCCAGCTCACCTTCAGGGGCAGGTGGAAACACCATATATTTT. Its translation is CASSPSGAGGNTIYF.

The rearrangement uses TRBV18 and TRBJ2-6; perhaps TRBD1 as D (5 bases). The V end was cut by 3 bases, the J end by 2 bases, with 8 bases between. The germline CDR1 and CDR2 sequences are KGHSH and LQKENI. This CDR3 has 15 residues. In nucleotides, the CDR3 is TGTGCCAGCTCACCCCTGACAGCTGGGGCCAACGTCCTGACTTTC. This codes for CASSPLTAGANVLTF.

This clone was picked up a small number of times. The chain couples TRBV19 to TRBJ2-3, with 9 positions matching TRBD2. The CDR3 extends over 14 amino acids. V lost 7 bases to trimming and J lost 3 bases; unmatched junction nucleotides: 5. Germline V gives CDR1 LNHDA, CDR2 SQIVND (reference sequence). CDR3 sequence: CASTMTSGTDTQYF. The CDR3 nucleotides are TGTGCCAGTACCATGACTAGCGGAACAGATACGCAGTATTTT.

The CDR3 loop reads CASAPRGLAGNEQFF. The CDR3 DNA reads as TGTGCTAGTGCCCCTCGGGGTCTAGCGGGCAATGAGCAGTTCTTC. The chain has TRBV12-5 and TRBJ2-1; TRBD2 matches 8 bases. This CDR3 region has 15 residues. The J segment lost 6 bases and the V segment lost 7 bases, leaving 11 bases of the junction unmatched. Germline CDR1 is LGHNT and CDR2 is FRNRAP.

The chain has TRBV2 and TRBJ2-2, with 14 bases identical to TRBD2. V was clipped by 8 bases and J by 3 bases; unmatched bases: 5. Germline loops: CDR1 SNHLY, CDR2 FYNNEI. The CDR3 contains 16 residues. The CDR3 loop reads CASRLAGGHDTGELFF. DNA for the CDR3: TGTGCCAGCCGACTAGCGGGGGGGCATGACACCGGGGAGCTGTTTTTT. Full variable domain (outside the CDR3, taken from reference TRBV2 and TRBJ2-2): EPEVTQTPSHQVTQMGQEVILRCVPISNHLYFYWYRQILGQKVEFLVSFYNNEISEKSEIFDDQFSVERPDGSNFTLKIRSTKLEDSAMYFCASRLAGGHDTGELFFGEGSRLTVL.

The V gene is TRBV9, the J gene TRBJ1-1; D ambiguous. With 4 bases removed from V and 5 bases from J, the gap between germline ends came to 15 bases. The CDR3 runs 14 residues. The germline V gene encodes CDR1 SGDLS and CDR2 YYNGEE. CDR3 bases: TGTGCCAGCAGCCAGCGGGAACAAAGGACTGAAGCTTTCTTT. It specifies CASSQREQRTEAFF.

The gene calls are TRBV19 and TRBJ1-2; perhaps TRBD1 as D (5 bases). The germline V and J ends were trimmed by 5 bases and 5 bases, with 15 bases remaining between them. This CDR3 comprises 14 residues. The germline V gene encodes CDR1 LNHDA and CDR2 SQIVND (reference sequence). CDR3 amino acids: CASSGGIDQYGYTF. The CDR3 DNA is TGTGCCAGTAGTGGGGGGATAGATCAGTATGGCTACACCTTC.

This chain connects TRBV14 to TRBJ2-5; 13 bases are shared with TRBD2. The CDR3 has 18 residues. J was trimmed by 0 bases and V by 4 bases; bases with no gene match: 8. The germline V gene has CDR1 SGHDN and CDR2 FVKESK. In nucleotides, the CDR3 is TGTGCCAGCAGCCGGGGACTAGCGGGAACCACGTACCAAGAGACCCAGTACTTC. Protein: CASSRGLAGTTYQETQYF.

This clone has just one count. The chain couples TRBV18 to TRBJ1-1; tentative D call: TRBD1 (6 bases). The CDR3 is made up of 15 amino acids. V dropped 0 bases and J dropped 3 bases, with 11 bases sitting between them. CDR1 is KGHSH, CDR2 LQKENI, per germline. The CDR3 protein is CASSPPNREDTEAFF. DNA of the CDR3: TGTGCCAGCTCACCACCGAACAGGGAGGACACTGAAGCTTTCTTT.

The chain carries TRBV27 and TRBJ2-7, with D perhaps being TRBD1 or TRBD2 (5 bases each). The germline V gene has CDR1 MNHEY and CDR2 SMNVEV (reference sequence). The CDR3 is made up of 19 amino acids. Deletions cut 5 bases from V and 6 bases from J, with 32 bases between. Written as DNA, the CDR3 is TGTGCCAGCAGTCCCCGGTTCTGGGGACCCAGTACGGGGCTCTCCGAGCAGTACTTC. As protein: CASSPRFWGPSTGLSEQYF.

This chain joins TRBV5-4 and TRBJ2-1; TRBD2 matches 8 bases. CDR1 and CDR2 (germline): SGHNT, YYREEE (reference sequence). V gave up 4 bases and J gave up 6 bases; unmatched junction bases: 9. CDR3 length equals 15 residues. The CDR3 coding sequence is TGTGCCAGCAGCCCCCCGGGGGGGGCTAGCAATGAGCAGTTCTTC. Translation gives CASSPPGGASNEQFF.

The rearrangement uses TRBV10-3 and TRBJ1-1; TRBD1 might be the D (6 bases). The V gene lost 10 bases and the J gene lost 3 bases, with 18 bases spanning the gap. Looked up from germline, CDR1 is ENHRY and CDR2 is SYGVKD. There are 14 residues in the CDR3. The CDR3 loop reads CASLAGGADTEAFF. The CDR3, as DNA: TGTGCCAGTTTGGCGGGGGGGGCTGACACTGAAGCTTTCTTT.

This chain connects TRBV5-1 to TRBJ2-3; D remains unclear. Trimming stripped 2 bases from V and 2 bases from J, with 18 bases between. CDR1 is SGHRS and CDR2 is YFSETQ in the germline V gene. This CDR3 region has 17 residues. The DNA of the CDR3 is TGCGCCAGCAGCTTCTCATGGGGTGTAGGCCACACAGATACGCAGTATTTT. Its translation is CASSFSWGVGHTDTQYF.

The CDR3 sequence: CASSALAGGRTDTQYF. The CDR3 region has the DNA TGTGCCAGCAGCGCGCTAGCGGGGGGCCGCACAGATACGCAGTATTTT. The V gene is TRBV9, the J gene TRBJ2-3, with 11 bases lining up with TRBD2. Trimming took 3 bases from V and 1 from J; bases not matched to a gene: 4. Germline V gene data show CDR1 as SGDLS and CDR2 as YYNGEE. The CDR3 contains 16 residues.

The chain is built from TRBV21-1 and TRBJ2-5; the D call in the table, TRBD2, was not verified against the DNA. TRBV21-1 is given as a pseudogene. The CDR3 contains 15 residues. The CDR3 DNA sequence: TGTGCCAGCAGTAGGGGCGGGGGGGGCCAAGAGACCCAGTACTTC. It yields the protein CASSRGGGGQETQYF.

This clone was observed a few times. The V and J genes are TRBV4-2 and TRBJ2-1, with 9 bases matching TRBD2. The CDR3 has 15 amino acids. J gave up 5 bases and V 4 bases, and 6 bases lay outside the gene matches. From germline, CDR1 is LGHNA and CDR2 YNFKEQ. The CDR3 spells CASSPLAGLNNEQFF. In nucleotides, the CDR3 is TGTGCCAGCAGCCCTCTAGCGGGACTCAACAATGAGCAGTTCTTC.